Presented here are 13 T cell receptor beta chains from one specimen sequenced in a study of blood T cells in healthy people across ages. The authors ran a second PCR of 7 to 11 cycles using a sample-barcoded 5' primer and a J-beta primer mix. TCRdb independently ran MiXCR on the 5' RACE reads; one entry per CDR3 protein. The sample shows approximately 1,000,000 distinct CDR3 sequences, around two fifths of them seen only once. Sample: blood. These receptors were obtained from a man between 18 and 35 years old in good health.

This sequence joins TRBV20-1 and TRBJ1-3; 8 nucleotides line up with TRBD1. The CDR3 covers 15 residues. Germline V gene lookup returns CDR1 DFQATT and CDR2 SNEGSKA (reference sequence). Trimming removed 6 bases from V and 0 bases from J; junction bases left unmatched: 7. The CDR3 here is CSATGQGNSGNTIYF. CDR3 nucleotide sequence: TGCAGTGCCACCGGACAGGGCAACTCTGGAAACACCATATATTTT.

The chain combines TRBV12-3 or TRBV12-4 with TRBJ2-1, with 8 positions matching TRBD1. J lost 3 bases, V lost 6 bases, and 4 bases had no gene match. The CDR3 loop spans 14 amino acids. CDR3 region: CASRGGQVYNEQFF. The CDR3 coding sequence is TGTGCCAGCAGAGGGGGACAGGTCTACAATGAGCAGTTCTTC.

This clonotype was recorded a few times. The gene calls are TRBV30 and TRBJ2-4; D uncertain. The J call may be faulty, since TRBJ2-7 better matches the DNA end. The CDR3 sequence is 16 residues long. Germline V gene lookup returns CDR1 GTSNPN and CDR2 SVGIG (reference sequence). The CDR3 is CAWSVHGILSRYEQYF. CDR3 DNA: TGTGCCTGGAGTGTACACGGCATCCTTAGCCGCTACGAGCAGTACTTC.

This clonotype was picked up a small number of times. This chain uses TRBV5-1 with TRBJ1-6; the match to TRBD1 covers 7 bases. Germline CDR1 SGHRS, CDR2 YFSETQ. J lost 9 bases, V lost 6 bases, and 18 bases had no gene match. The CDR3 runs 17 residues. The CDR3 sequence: CASTNGQAEDRVSPLHF. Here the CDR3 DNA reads TGCGCCAGCACCAACGGACAGGCCGAGGATCGTGTTTCACCCCTCCACTTT.

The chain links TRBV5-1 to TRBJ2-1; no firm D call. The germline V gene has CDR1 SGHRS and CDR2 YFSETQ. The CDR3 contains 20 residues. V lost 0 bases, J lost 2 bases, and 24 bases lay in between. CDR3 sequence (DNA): TGCGCCAGCAGCTTGGACGGCAGAACGTCAACTAAGAGCCCCTACAATGAGCAGTTCTTC. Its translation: CASSLDGRTSTKSPYNEQFF.

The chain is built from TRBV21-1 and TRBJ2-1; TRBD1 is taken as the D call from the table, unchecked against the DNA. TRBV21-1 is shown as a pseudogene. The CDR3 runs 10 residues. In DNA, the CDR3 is TGTGCCAACCCGGGACAGGAGCAGTTCTTC. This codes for CANPGQEQFF.

The CDR3 loop is CAISAGGSYNEQYF. CDR3 coding DNA: TGTGCCATCAGTGCTGGGGGCTCCTACAATGAGCAGTACTTC. V gene TRBV10-3 combines with J gene TRBJ2-1, with a possible D match to TRBD1 (6 bases). The tail of the sequence fits TRBJ2-7 better, so the J call may be wrong. Germline lookup yields CDR1 ENHRY and CDR2 SYGVKD. The CDR3 extends over 14 amino acids.

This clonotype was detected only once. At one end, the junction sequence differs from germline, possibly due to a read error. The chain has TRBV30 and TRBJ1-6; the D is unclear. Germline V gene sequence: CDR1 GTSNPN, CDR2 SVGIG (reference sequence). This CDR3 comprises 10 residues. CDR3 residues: CAIEASPPHF. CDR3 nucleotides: TGTGCCATAGAGGCTTCACCCCCCCACTTT.

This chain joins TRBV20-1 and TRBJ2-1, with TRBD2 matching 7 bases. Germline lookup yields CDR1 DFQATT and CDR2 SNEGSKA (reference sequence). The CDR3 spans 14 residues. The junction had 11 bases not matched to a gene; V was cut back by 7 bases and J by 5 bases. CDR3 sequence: CSVSRAAGDNEQFF. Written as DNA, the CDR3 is TGCAGTGTTAGCCGGGCGGCGGGGGACAATGAGCAGTTCTTC.

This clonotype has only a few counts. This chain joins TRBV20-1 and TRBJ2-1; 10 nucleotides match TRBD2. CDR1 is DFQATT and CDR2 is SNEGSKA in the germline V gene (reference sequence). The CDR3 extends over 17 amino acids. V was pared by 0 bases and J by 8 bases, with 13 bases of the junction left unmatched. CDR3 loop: CSARDRRSGGAIDEQFF. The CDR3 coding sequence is TGCAGTGCTAGAGATCGGAGGAGCGGGGGGGCTATCGATGAGCAGTTCTTC.

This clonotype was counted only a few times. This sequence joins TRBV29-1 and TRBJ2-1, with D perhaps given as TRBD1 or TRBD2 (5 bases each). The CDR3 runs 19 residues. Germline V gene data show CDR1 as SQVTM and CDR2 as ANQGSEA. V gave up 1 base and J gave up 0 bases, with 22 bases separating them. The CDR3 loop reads CSVEGGSGPFFSSYNEQFF. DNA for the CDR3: TGCAGCGTTGAAGGGGGGTCGGGCCCCTTTTTTAGCTCCTACAATGAGCAGTTCTTC.

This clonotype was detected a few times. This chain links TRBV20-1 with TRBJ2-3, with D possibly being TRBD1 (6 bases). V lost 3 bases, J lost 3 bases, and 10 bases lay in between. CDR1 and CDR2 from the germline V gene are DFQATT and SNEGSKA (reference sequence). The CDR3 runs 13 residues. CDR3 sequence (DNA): TGCAGTGCTAGGAGGGGGTGGACAGATACGCAGTATTTT. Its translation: CSARRGWTDTQYF.

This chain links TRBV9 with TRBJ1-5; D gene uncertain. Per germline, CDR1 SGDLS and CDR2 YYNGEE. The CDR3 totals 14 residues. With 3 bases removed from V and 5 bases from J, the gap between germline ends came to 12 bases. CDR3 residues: CASSDSTGHQPQHF. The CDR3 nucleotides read TGTGCCAGCAGCGATTCTACGGGTCATCAGCCCCAGCATTTT.